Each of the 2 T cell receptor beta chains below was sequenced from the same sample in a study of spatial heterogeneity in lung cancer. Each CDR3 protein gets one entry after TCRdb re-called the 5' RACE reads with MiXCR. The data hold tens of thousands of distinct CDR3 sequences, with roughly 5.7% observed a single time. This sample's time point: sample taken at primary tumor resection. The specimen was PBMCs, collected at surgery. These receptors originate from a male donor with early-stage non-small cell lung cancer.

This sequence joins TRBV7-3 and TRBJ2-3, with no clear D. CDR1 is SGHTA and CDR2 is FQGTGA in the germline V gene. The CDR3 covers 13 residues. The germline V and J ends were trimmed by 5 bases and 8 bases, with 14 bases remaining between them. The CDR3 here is CASSPPGGGTQYF. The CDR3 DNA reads TGTGCCAGCAGCCCCCCGGGTGGCGGTACGCAGTATTTT.

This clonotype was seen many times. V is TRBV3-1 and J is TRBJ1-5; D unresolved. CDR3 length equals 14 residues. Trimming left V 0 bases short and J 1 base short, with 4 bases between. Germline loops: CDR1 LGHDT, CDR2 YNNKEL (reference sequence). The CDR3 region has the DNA TGTGCCAGCAGCCAAGATACCAGCAATCAGCCCCAGCATTTT. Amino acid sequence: CASSQDTSNQPQHF.